The 20 T cell receptor beta chains below were found in one sample sequenced in a study of blood T cell repertoires in COVID-19 (dated by TCRdb to 2018 to 2021). Libraries were constructed by the immunoSEQ multiplex PCR assay. What TCRdb holds here is the immuneACCESS table cut down to in-frame rearrangements. Part of the clones is not present; checked against another copy, under half of the missing clones reflect an unresolved V gene, and the others are unexplained. The sample table holds approximately 350,000 clones, of which around 83% were seen once. Clones ranked in the top ten supply almost 3% of the sample. Specimen: peripheral blood. Source of these receptors: a man aged 30 to 45 with active or convalescent COVID-19.

This clone was found once. The CDR3 sequence: CASSLLTGGVREQYF. CDR3 sequence (DNA): TGTGCCAGCAGTCTCTTGACAGGGGGGGTTCGTGAGCAGTACTTC. The chain employs TRBV6-5 and TRBJ2-7; 9 nucleotides match TRBD1. The CDR3 loop spans 15 amino acids. J was trimmed by 7 bases and V by 5 bases; bases with no gene match: 12. The germline gives CDR1 MNHEY, CDR2 SVGAGI.

J is TRBJ2-7 and V is TRBV6-1; 7 bases fit TRBD2. Germline V lookup: CDR1 MNHNS, CDR2 SASEGT. J was trimmed by 4 bases and V by 3 bases; bases with no gene match: 12. The CDR3 spans 16 residues. The CDR3 DNA sequence: TGTGCCAGCAGTGACAGGCGGGGAGGGGCGGGGTACGAGCAGTACTTC. Protein sequence: CASSDRRGGAGYEQYF.

This chain links TRBV29-1 with TRBJ1-1; no reliable D call. This CDR3 contains 12 residues. Trimming took off 6 bases at V and 4 bases at J, with 12 bases between the two ends. The germline gives CDR1 SQVTM, CDR2 ANQGSEA. The CDR3 is CSVDAAGTEAFF. CDR3 coding DNA: TGCAGCGTCGACGCGGCTGGCACTGAAGCTTTCTTT.

This clone was seen only a few times. V and J are TRBV2 and TRBJ2-7; D is possibly TRBD2 (6 bases). Trimming pared 7 bases from V and 4 bases from J, leaving 14 bases between. The length of the CDR3 is 13 residues. Germline lookup yields CDR1 SNHLY and CDR2 FYNNEI. Here the CDR3 DNA reads TGTGCCAGCAAAGGGCGGGGATGGTACGAGCAGTACTTC. Translating gives CASKGRGWYEQYF.

This chain links TRBV4-3 with TRBJ2-7; the match to TRBD1 covers 11 bases. V was clipped by 1 base and J by 3 bases; unmatched bases: 5. CDR1 and CDR2 (germline): LGHNA, YSLEER. CDR3 length: 16 residues. In nucleotides, the CDR3 is TGCGCCAGCAGCCAAGGGGGCGGGACAGGGGGCTACGAGCAGTACTTC. It codes for CASSQGGGTGGYEQYF.

The chain carries TRBV7-2 and TRBJ2-1, with a possible D match to TRBD1 (5 bases). V was clipped by 1 base and J by 0 bases, with 7 bases between them. Germline V gene lookup returns CDR1 SGHTA and CDR2 FQGNSA. The CDR3 has 15 residues. CDR3 DNA: TGTGCCAGCAGCTTAGAGGGGCGCTCCTACAATGAGCAGTTCTTC. This sequence encodes CASSLEGRSYNEQFF.

This clone was seen a single time. The J gene is TRBJ2-7, the V gene TRBV28; 7 positions match TRBD1. Unmatched junction bases numbered 11, after V lost 5 bases and J lost 1 base. This CDR3 has 16 amino acids. The germline gives CDR1 MDHEN, CDR2 SYDVKM. CDR3 in DNA: TGTGCCAGCAGTCCCCTGATAGAGGGGGCATCCTACGAGCAGTACTTC. Protein sequence: CASSPLIEGASYEQYF.

The chain is built from TRBV28 and TRBJ2-5, with 12 bases aligning to TRBD2. Germline lookup yields CDR1 MDHEN and CDR2 SYDVKM. Trimming removed 5 bases from V and 4 bases from J; junction bases left unmatched: 5. This CDR3 has 15 amino acids. CDR3 residues: CASSPGLAGTETQYF. The CDR3 coding sequence is TGTGCCAGCAGTCCTGGACTAGCGGGAACAGAGACCCAGTACTTC. The full variable domain, with the rest looked up from reference TRBV28 and TRBJ2-5, is DVKVTQSSRYLVKRTGEKVFLECVQDMDHENMFWYRQDPGLGLRLIYFSYDVKMKEKGDIPEGYSVSREKKERFSLILESASTNQTSMYLCASSPGLAGTETQYFGPGTRLLVL.

This sequence joins TRBV6-2 or TRBV6-3 and TRBJ2-5, with D maybe TRBD1 (6 bases). The CDR3 contains 12 residues. V was cut by 6 bases and J by 2 bases, with 7 bases left in between. Germline V gene data show CDR1 as MNHEY and CDR2 as SVGEGT. In DNA, the CDR3 is TGTGCCAGCAGCAGGGGACAAGAGACCCAGTACTTC. It translates to CASSRGQETQYF.

The rearrangement joins TRBV19 to TRBJ2-1, with TRBD1 matching over 8 bases. The germline V gene has CDR1 LNHDA and CDR2 SQIVND (reference sequence). V lost 2 bases, J lost 8 bases, and 11 bases stayed unmatched. The CDR3 contains 16 residues. In DNA form, the CDR3 reads TGTGCCAGTAGTATACGGGGGCAGGGGGCGCGGGATGAGCAGTTCTTC. It specifies CASSIRGQGARDEQFF.

The CDR3 DNA is TGTGCCAGCAGCCAAGATCTTGTGGGCCCATCCTATTATGGCTACACCTTC. Amino acids: CASSQDLVGPSYYGYTF. The chain uses TRBV14 and TRBJ1-2; the D is unclear. V was clipped by 0 bases and J by 5 bases, with 19 bases between them. The CDR3 contains 17 residues. Germline V gene data show CDR1 as SGHDN and CDR2 as FVKESK.

This clone was seen once. The V call is TRBV9, the J call TRBJ2-3; D perhaps matches TRBD1 (6 bases). Trimming pared 4 bases from V and 2 bases from J, leaving 20 bases between. This CDR3 region has 17 residues. Germline V gives CDR1 SGDLS, CDR2 YYNGEE. The CDR3 reads CASSPPDATGHTDTQYF. Here the CDR3 DNA reads TGTGCCAGCAGCCCTCCTGACGCTACGGGACACACAGATACGCAGTATTTT. Full variable domain (rest looked up from reference TRBV9 and TRBJ2-3): DSGVTQTPKHLITATGQRVTLRCSPRSGDLSVYWYQQSLDQGLQFLIQYYNGEERAKGNILERFSAQQFPDLHSELNLSSLELGDSALYFCASSPPDATGHTDTQYFGPGTRLTVL.

The rearrangement links TRBV6-6 to TRBJ1-5; a weak D match, TRBD1 (5 bases). The CDR3 is made up of 14 amino acids. Trimming pared 5 bases from V and 4 bases from J, leaving 12 bases between. CDR1 is MNHNY and CDR2 is SVGAGI in the germline V gene (reference sequence). The CDR3 here is CASSPDSVNQPQHF. The CDR3 bases are TGTGCCAGCAGTCCAGACAGCGTTAATCAGCCCCAGCATTTT.

The chain couples TRBV4-1 to TRBJ2-7; 10 bases match TRBD1. The germline gives CDR1 MGHRA, CDR2 YSYEKL. CDR3 length equals 17 residues. V lost 0 bases to trimming and J lost 6 bases; unmatched junction nucleotides: 11. This CDR3 is CASSQEFSGTGDSEQYF. As DNA, the CDR3 is TGCGCCAGCAGCCAAGAATTCAGCGGGACAGGGGACAGCGAGCAGTACTTC.

About this clone: The identical CDR3 is also encoded by other nucleotide sequences in the sample. The chain carries TRBV5-1 and TRBJ1-2; 8 nucleotides match TRBD1. V shed 2 bases and J 4 bases; nucleotides not matched to a gene: 4. CDR3 size: 14 residues. Germline-derived CDR1 and CDR2 are SGHRS and YFSETQ. CDR3 residues: CASSLPDRGYGYTF. CDR3 nucleotide sequence: TGCGCCAGCAGCTTACCCGACAGGGGCTATGGCTACACCTTC.

The V call is TRBV12-3 or TRBV12-4, the J call TRBJ1-1; D is ambiguous. V was shortened by 8 bases and J by 1 base, with 5 bases between the two germline ends. The CDR3 extends over 11 amino acids. CDR3 coding DNA: TGTGCCAGCCGACAGAACACTGAAGCTTTCTTT. Its protein is CASRQNTEAFF.

V is TRBV28 and J is TRBJ2-7; TRBD2 is a possible D gene (5 bases). Trimming took off 2 bases at V and 3 bases at J, with 11 bases between the two ends. Germline-derived CDR1 and CDR2 are MDHEN and SYDVKM. The CDR3 runs to 14 residues. The CDR3 sequence is CASSLGESGYEQYF. The CDR3 nucleotides read TGTGCCAGCAGTTTAGGGGAGTCGGGCTACGAGCAGTACTTC.

The V gene is TRBV12-3 or TRBV12-4, the J gene TRBJ1-2, with TRBD1 identical over 8 bases. V was pared by 7 bases and J by 8 bases, with 6 bases of the junction left unmatched. The length of the CDR3 is 12 residues. CDR3 loop: CASTPGGWGYTF. The CDR3 bases are TGTGCCAGCACCCCAGGGGGCTGGGGCTACACCTTC.

The chain joins TRBV5-6 to TRBJ1-1; D might be TRBD1 (5 bases). Trimming shortened V by 0 bases and J by 4 bases, and 10 bases separated the two germline ends. The CDR3 has 14 residues. The germline V gene encodes CDR1 SGHDT and CDR2 YYEEEE. The CDR3, as DNA: TGTGCCAGCAGCTTGGATCGGGGGAGCACTGAAGCTTTCTTT. Translating it yields CASSLDRGSTEAFF.

This CDR3 reads CASSGGRRAGTQYF. The CDR3 nucleotides are TGTGCCAGCAGCGGCGGGCGGCGGGCCGGTACGCAGTATTTT. The genes are TRBV21-1 and TRBJ2-3; the D call TRBD2 from the table was never checked on the DNA. TRBV21-1 is shown as a pseudogene. This CDR3 is built from 14 residues.